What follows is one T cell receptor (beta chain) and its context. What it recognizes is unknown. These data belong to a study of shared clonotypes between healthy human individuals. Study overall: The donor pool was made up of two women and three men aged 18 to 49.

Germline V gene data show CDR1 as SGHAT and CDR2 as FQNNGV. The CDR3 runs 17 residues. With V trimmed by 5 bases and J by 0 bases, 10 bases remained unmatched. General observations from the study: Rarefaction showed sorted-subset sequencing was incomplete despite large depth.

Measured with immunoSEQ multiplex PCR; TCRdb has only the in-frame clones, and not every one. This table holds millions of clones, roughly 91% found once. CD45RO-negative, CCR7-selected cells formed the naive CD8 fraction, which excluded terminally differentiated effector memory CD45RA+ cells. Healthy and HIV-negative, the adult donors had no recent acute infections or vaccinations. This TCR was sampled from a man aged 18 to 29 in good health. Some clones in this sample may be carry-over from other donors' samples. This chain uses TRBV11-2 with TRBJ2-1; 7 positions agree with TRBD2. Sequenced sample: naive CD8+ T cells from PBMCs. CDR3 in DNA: TGTGCCAGCAGCCAAACTAGCGCGCCGCTCTCCTACAATGAGCAGTTCTTC. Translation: CASSQTSAPLSYNEQFF.